This TCR beta chain was sequenced for a study of human CD8 memory T cell subsets. This CDR3 has 16 amino acids. The V gene's germline CDR1 is SGHRS and CDR2 YFSETQ. This clonotype is deemed medium-sized (0.01 to 0.1%) by its frequency. Making the TCR beta libraries relied on UMI-labeled 5' RACE. TCRdb reprocessed the 5' RACE reads, with one entry per CDR3 protein and no DNA. The sample is made up of just under 5,000 distinct CDR3 sequences, and the top ten hold under 30% of it. The chain employs TRBV5-1 and TRBJ2-3; TCRdb returns TRBD1, unconfirmable since there is no DNA. Sequencing used CD8+ effector memory T cells (TEM) sorted from PBMCs. Sample subset: effector memory CD8 T cells, CCR7- CD45RO+ CD95+. This sequence was found in a human donor in good health. The CDR3 here is CASSSRPGQHTDTQYF. The full variable domain, in which reference TRBV5-1 and TRBJ2-3 provide the parts outside the CDR3, is KAGVTQTPRYLIKTRGQQVTLSCSPISGHRSVSWYQQTPGQGLQFLFEYFSETQRNKGNFPGRFSGRQFSNSRSEMNVSTLELGDSALYLCASSSRPGQHTDTQYFGPGTRLTVL.